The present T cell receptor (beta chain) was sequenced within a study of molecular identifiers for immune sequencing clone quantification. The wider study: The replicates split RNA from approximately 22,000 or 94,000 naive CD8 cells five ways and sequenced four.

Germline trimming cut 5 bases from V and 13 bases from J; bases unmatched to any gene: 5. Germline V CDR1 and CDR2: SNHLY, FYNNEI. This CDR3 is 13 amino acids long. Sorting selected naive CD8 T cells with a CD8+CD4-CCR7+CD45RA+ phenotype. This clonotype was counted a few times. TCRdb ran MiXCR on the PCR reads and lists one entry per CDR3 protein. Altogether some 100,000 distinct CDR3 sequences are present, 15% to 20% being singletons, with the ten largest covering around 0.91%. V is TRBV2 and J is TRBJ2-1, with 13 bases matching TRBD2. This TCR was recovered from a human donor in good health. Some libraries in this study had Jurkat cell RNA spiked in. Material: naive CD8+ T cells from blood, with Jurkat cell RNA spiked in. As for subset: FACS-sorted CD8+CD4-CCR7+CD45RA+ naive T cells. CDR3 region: CASSWTSGSQQFF. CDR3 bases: TGTGCCAGCAGTTGGACTAGCGGGAGCCAACAGTTCTTC.